These T cell receptor beta chains were read from a single sample in a study of T cell changes during pregnancy in multiple sclerosis. Sequencing used immunoSEQ multiplex PCR; TCRdb keeps in-frame clones, though not all of them. Of around 57,000 clones listed, 80% to 90% are singletons. The source material was peripheral blood, sampled in the first trimester of pregnancy. These receptors were collected from a female donor in good health, enrolled as a control in a pregnancy study. Each CDR3 is given with its conserved first and last residue. Fields, in order: CDR3 protein, CDR3 DNA, V gene, D gene, clone size, J gene. The D gene is left open where the match is weak. Size values are once, few and many counts, or a class for expanded clones, and some rows have none.

CASSIDAFSPNTEAFF | TGTGCCAGTAGTATAGATGCGTTCTCCCCGAACACTGAAGCTTTCTTT | TRBV19 | - | - | TRBJ1-1
CARSTAGADTEAFF | TGTGCCAGAAGCACCGCAGGGGCGGACACTGAAGCTTTCTTT | TRBV5-3 | - | once | TRBJ1-1
CAWSVNPGGYGYTF | TGTGCCTGGAGTGTAAACCCCGGAGGCTATGGCTACACCTTC | TRBV30 | - | - | TRBJ1-2
CASSKDNQETQYF | TGTGCCAGTAGTAAGGACAACCAAGAGACCCAGTACTTC | TRBV19 | - | - | TRBJ2-5
CASTSTGREQYF | TGTGCCAGCACATCGACAGGGCGAGAGCAGTACTTC | TRBV11-2 | TRBD1 | - | TRBJ2-7
CASSSTFTGLTNYGYTF | TGCGCCAGCAGCTCCACCTTTACGGGACTGACCAACTATGGCTACACCTTC | TRBV5-1 | - | - | TRBJ1-2
CASNKGAGANVLTF | TGTGCCAGCAATAAAGGGGCTGGGGCCAACGTCCTGACTTTC | TRBV5-6 | - | - | TRBJ2-6
CAWSDRGRGIDEQYF | TGTGCCTGGTCGGACAGGGGCCGCGGGATCGACGAGCAGTACTTC | TRBV30 | TRBD1 | - | TRBJ2-7
CASLGGDPLSGYTF | TGTGCCAGCTTAGGGGGCGACCCTTTGAGTGGCTACACCTTC | TRBV7-9 | TRBD1 | - | TRBJ1-2
CASSLYAGANTGELFF | TGCGCCAGCAGCTTGTATGCGGGGGCGAACACCGGGGAGCTGTTTTTT | TRBV5-1 | TRBD2 | - | TRBJ2-2
CASSTGGGVYEQYF | TGTGCCAGTAGTACCGGCGGGGGGGTTTACGAGCAGTACTTC | TRBV19 | TRBD2 | once | TRBJ2-7
CASSLADRGDTEAFF | TGTGCCAGCAGCTTGGCGGACAGGGGGGACACTGAAGCTTTCTTT | TRBV5-4 | TRBD1 | - | TRBJ1-1
CASSSGLTGTQPQHF | TGTGCCAGCAGTTCCGGGCTGACAGGGACCCAGCCCCAGCATTTT | TRBV6-6 | TRBD1 | - | TRBJ1-5
CASSLDSGGASGELFF | TGCGCCAGCAGCTTGGATAGCGGGGGGGCGTCCGGGGAGCTGTTTTTT | TRBV5-1 | TRBD2 | - | TRBJ2-2
CASSLDSLAGTREQFF | TGCGCCAGCAGCTTGGATTCGCTAGCGGGGACAAGGGAGCAGTTCTTC | TRBV5-1 | TRBD2 | - | TRBJ2-1
CAWRTTRIGDTQYF | TGTGCCTGGAGAACGACACGAATTGGGGATACGCAGTATTTT | TRBV30 | - | - | TRBJ2-3
CASSFDSSQETQYF | TGTGCCAGCAGCTTTGACAGCTCTCAAGAGACCCAGTACTTC | TRBV7-3 | - | - | TRBJ2-5
CASTGAGYQYF | TGCGCCAGCACCGGCGCGGGCTACCAGTACTTC | TRBV5-1 | - | - | TRBJ2-7
CASSSQGEGETQYF | TGTGCCAGCAGCTCACAGGGTGAAGGAGAGACCCAGTACTTC | TRBV5-4 | - | many | TRBJ2-5
CASSPDRFYGYTF | TGTGCCAGCAGTCCGGACAGATTCTATGGCTACACCTTC | TRBV5-6 | - | few | TRBJ1-2
CASSTDRVGYTF | TGTGCCAGCAGCACCGACAGGGTTGGCTACACCTTC | TRBV11-2 | TRBD1 | - | TRBJ1-2
CASSYSSGSGSYEQYF | TGTGCCAGCAGTTACTCGAGCGGGTCGGGTTCCTACGAGCAGTACTTC | TRBV6-5 | - | - | TRBJ2-7
CASSLEFSGVPGYTF | TGTGCCAGCAGCTTAGAGTTCTCGGGGGTCCCAGGCTACACCTTC | TRBV7-2 | - | - | TRBJ1-2